This T cell receptor (beta chain) is drawn from a study of T cells in Graves' hyperthyroidism and ophthalmopathy. CDR3 size: 16 residues. The junction had 7 bases not matched to a gene; V was cut back by 5 bases and J by 2 bases. Germline CDR1 reads ENHRY; CDR2 reads SYGVKD. Amplification targeted TCR beta CDR3 regions from RNA transcripts. The study used the HTBI primer set for a first-round RT-PCR of the TCR CDR3. TCRdb redid the calling of the multiplex PCR reads with MiXCR, one entry per CDR3 protein. This sample yields 550,000 to 850,000 distinct CDR3 sequences, of which about 17% are seen a single time; over 15% belongs to the top ten.

The receptor was derived from a woman aged 45-59 years with Graves' hyperthyroidism that later progressed to Graves' ophthalmopathy. The V call is TRBV10-3, the J call TRBJ2-7; TRBD2 matches at 12 bases. Sequencing input: blood. In DNA, the CDR3 is TGTGCCATCAGTCCCGGGACTAGCGGGCATACCTACGAGCAGTACTTC. It translates to CAISPGTSGHTYEQYF.